These 32 T cell receptor beta chains share one sample of origin, sequenced in a study of blood T cells in healthy people across ages. Primers used in a second PCR of about 7 to 12 cycles were a sample-barcoded 5' primer and a J-beta primer mix. A single record per CDR3 protein comes from TCRdb applying MiXCR to the 5' RACE reads. The profile shows approximately 780,000 distinct CDR3 sequences, 20% to 30% of them singletons. These data also featured in a second study, about T cells of mothers and their children.

Sequencing was performed on blood. These receptors all stem from a boy younger than 18 in good health.

This clonotype was detected only a few times. The V gene is TRBV6-1, the J gene TRBJ1-4, with unresolved D. V was cut by 6 bases and J by 8 bases, with 19 bases left in between. This CDR3 spans 15 amino acids. Germline V CDR1 and CDR2: MNHNS, SASEGT. The CDR3 region is CASSDHGLREEKLFF. The CDR3 coding sequence is TGTGCCAGCAGCGACCATGGTCTCCGGGAAGAAAAACTGTTTTTT.

In DNA form, the CDR3 reads TGCAGCGTTTCAGAGGGCACATCCTATGGCTACACCTTC. It yields the protein CSVSEGTSYGYTF. This chain links TRBV29-1 with TRBJ1-2; no clear D. Germline V CDR1 and CDR2: SQVTM, ANQGSEA. The CDR3 runs to 13 residues. Trimming removed 5 bases at V and 4 bases at J, with 14 bases between.

The chain combines TRBV5-1 with TRBJ2-3; 7 bases are shared with TRBD1. Per the germline V gene, CDR1 is SGHRS and CDR2 is YFSETQ. The V gene end was trimmed by 2 bases and the J gene end by 5 bases; junction bases not matched to a gene: 8. The CDR3 sequence is 15 residues long. CDR3 coding DNA: TGCGCCAGCAGCTTAGGACAGGCCTCGGGAGATACGCAGTATTTT. This encodes CASSLGQASGDTQYF.

The genes are TRBV4-2 and TRBJ1-2; D remains ambiguous. Deletions cut 0 bases from V and 2 bases from J, with 4 bases between. Germline V lookup: CDR1 LGHNA, CDR2 YNFKEQ. This CDR3 has 13 residues. The CDR3 nucleotides are TGTGCCAGCAGCCAAGACCAAAACTATGGCTACACCTTC. This gives the protein CASSQDQNYGYTF.

The chain is built from TRBV9 and TRBJ1-3; 10 bases agree with TRBD1. The germline V gene encodes CDR1 SGDLS and CDR2 YYNGEE. This CDR3 is 15 amino acids long. The V gene end was trimmed by 4 bases and the J gene end by 7 bases; junction bases not matched to a gene: 8. In DNA, the CDR3 is TGTGCCAGCAGCAGGGGACAGGGGATAGGGAACACCATATATTTT. As protein: CASSRGQGIGNTIYF.

This clonotype has only a few counts. The chain carries TRBV2 and TRBJ2-7, with D unclear. CDR1 is SNHLY and CDR2 is FYNNEI in the germline V gene. V gave up 5 bases and J gave up 7 bases, with 6 bases separating them. This CDR3 is built from 10 residues. The CDR3 loop is CASSSEEQYF. CDR3 coding DNA: TGTGCCAGCAGTAGTGAGGAGCAGTACTTC.

This sequence joins TRBV14 and TRBJ1-4; TRBD1 is a possible D gene (5 bases). V shed 5 bases and J shed 6 bases, with 16 bases lying between them. This CDR3 spans 15 amino acids. CDR1 and CDR2 (germline): SGHDN, FVKESK. The CDR3 sequence: CASSSVGTAYEKLFF. In nucleotides, the CDR3 is TGTGCCAGCAGCTCAGTCGGGACGGCTTATGAAAAACTGTTTTTT.

The chain links TRBV29-1 to TRBJ1-2; D uncertain. The CDR3 is 9 amino acids. V lost 6 bases to trimming and J lost 6 bases, with 5 bases between them. Germline V CDR1 and CDR2: SQVTM, ANQGSEA. The CDR3 region has the DNA TGCAGCGTCCTGGATGGCTACACCTTC. It is translated as CSVLDGYTF.

This clonotype was observed once. The chain uses TRBV15 and TRBJ2-3, with 9 bases that match TRBD1. The CDR3 is made up of 18 amino acids. V lost 0 bases to trimming and J lost 2 bases; unmatched junction nucleotides: 9. Germline CDR1 LNHNV, CDR2 YYDKDF (reference sequence). CDR3 in DNA: TGTGCCACCAGCAGAGAGTTAACAGGGGGCTTTTTCACAGATACGCAGTATTTT. This gives the protein CATSRELTGGFFTDTQYF.

The rearrangement uses TRBV20-1 and TRBJ2-1; tentatively, D is TRBD2 (6 bases). Germline CDR1 and CDR2: DFQATT and SNEGSKA (reference sequence). This CDR3 is built from 18 residues. Trimming cost V 2 bases and J 1 base, with 21 bases left between them. CDR3 in DNA: TGCAGTGCTAGAACCCTCGACGGGGGTCGGAGGTCCTACAATGAGCAGTTCTTC. Its translation is CSARTLDGGRRSYNEQFF.

The V call is TRBV5-1, the J call TRBJ2-4; no firm D call. CDR1 SGHRS and CDR2 YFSETQ come from the germline V gene. The V end lost 0 bases, the J end lost 1 base, and 14 bases lay between the germline ends. The CDR3 sequence is 17 residues long. CDR3 sequence reads: CASSLAREGSAKNIQYF. For the CDR3, the DNA is TGCGCCAGCAGCTTGGCCCGTGAAGGATCCGCCAAAAACATTCAGTACTTC.

The J gene is TRBJ2-7, the V gene TRBV7-2; no clear D. The CDR3 runs to 14 residues. V lost 2 bases, J lost 4 bases, and 12 bases lay in between. CDR1 is SGHTA, CDR2 FQGNSA, per germline. CDR3: CASSLFGVPYEQYF. CDR3 coding DNA: TGTGCCAGCAGCTTATTTGGGGTACCGTACGAGCAGTACTTC.

The chain recombines TRBV29-1 with TRBJ1-1; D is perhaps TRBD1 (6 bases). Germline V gene lookup returns CDR1 SQVTM and CDR2 ANQGSEA. With 2 bases removed from V and 5 bases from J, the gap between germline ends came to 12 bases. This CDR3 has 13 amino acids. The CDR3 region is CSVESQGGTEAFF. CDR3 DNA: TGCAGCGTTGAATCACAGGGCGGGACTGAAGCTTTCTTT.

As regards this clonotype: In this CDR3 the conserved last residue, phenylalanine or tryptophan, is missing, so a read error is likely. The chain couples TRBV10-3 to TRBJ1-4; D is unclear. The CDR3 is made up of 12 amino acids. Trimming took off 6 bases at V and 8 bases at J, with 10 bases between the two ends. The germline gives CDR1 ENHRY, CDR2 SYGVKD. The CDR3 DNA is TGTGCCATCAGCGATAGGGCCGAAAAACTGTTTTCT. It is translated as CAISDRAEKLFS.

This clonotype was picked up a small number of times. This rearrangement joins TRBV29-1 to TRBJ2-6, with D uncertain. The CDR3 consists of 13 residues. The V end was cut by 5 bases, the J end by 0 bases, with 5 bases between. CDR1 SQVTM and CDR2 ANQGSEA come from the germline V gene. The CDR3, as DNA: TGCAGCGTTCTGAGCTCTGGGGCCAACGTCCTGACTTTC. Translation: CSVLSSGANVLTF.

This clonotype was seen only a few times. The chain has TRBV25-1 and TRBJ2-5; D possibly matches TRBD1 or TRBD2 (6 bases each). V gave up 9 bases and J gave up 5 bases, with 22 bases separating them. The CDR3 is made up of 15 amino acids. Germline CDR1 MGHDK, CDR2 SYGVNS. The CDR3 spells CARDKKGGGAETQYF. The CDR3 bases are TGTGCCAGAGACAAAAAGGGGGGAGGTGCGGAGACCCAGTACTTC.

V usage is TRBV19 and J usage is TRBJ1-2; D gene unclear. This CDR3 has 14 residues. Germline CDR1 LNHDA, CDR2 SQIVND (reference sequence). V lost 1 base, J lost 5 bases, and 11 bases lay in between. CDR3 sequence (DNA): TGTGCCAGTAGTATAGCAGGACTGTCATATGGCTACACCTTC. Amino acid sequence: CASSIAGLSYGYTF.

In the case of this clonotype: Relative to the germline gene, one junction end is altered; a read error may explain this. The rearrangement links TRBV4-2 to TRBJ2-5; TRBD2 is a possible D gene (7 bases). The CDR3 runs to 20 residues. Germline values: CDR1 LGHNA, CDR2 YNFKEQ. CDR3 protein: CAGSQGGGWGSNSYQETQYF. The CDR3 DNA is TGTGCCGGCAGCCAAGGGGGGGGATGGGGGAGTAATTCGTACCAAGAGACCCAGTACTTC.

There are a few counts of this clonotype. The chain has TRBV7-7 and TRBJ2-5, with unresolved D. The CDR3 length is 13 residues. The V end was cut by 5 bases, the J end by 1 base, with 8 bases between. CDR1 is SSHAT and CDR2 is FNYEAQ in the germline V gene (reference sequence). This CDR3 reads CASSLNPQETQYF. CDR3 in DNA: TGTGCCAGCAGCCTAAACCCCCAAGAGACCCAGTACTTC.

This clonotype came up a few times. This chain links TRBV6-6 with TRBJ1-4; D is unresolved. V lost 7 bases, J lost 8 bases, and 11 bases lay in between. The germline V gene encodes CDR1 MNHNY and CDR2 SVGAGI (reference sequence). CDR3 size: 12 residues. In DNA, the CDR3 is TGTGCCAGCACCGAGGGAACGGAAAAACTGTTTTTT. Amino acid sequence: CASTEGTEKLFF.

This clonotype came up many times. The CDR3 here is CASSITGWATNEQYF. Written as DNA, the CDR3 is TGTGCCAGCAGCATAACGGGATGGGCGACTAACGAGCAGTACTTC. This chain links TRBV28 with TRBJ2-7; the D gene is possibly TRBD2 (5 bases). CDR1 is MDHEN and CDR2 is SYDVKM in the germline V gene. The CDR3 has 15 residues. Trimming pared 6 bases from V and 5 bases from J, leaving 20 bases between.

This clonotype appeared a few times. This chain joins TRBV6-6 and TRBJ2-7, with 12 bases identical to TRBD2. This CDR3 has 14 residues. The germline gives CDR1 MNHNY, CDR2 SVGAGI (reference sequence). V was clipped by 7 bases and J by 7 bases; unmatched bases: 8. The CDR3 is CASTPSGGAQEQYF. The CDR3 DNA reads TGTGCCAGCACCCCTAGCGGGGGGGCCCAAGAGCAGTACTTC.

The chain links TRBV12-3 or TRBV12-4 to TRBJ2-2, with D perhaps matching TRBD2 (7 bases). Trimming shortened V by 3 bases and J by 1 base, and 9 bases separated the two germline ends. This CDR3 is built from 15 residues. CDR3 coding DNA: TGTGCCAGCAGTTTCGGGGGGCGGAACACCGGGGAGCTGTTTTTT. Encoded protein: CASSFGGRNTGELFF.

The rearrangement links TRBV7-3 to TRBJ2-3; D tentatively reads TRBD1 or TRBD2 (5 bases each). This CDR3 region has 18 residues. V lost 3 bases and J 4 bases, leaving 23 bases between the germline ends. Germline V gene sequence: CDR1 SGHTA, CDR2 FQGTGA. The CDR3 coding sequence is TGTGCCAGCAGCTTGTCTTATCCGGGATCATTAGGGGCAGATACGCAGTATTTT. It codes for CASSLSYPGSLGADTQYF.

In its sample, this clonotype was seen a few times. This chain joins TRBV5-1 and TRBJ1-2; 7 bases fit TRBD1. V gave up 2 bases and J gave up 0 bases; unmatched junction bases: 4. Germline CDR1 reads SGHRS; CDR2 reads YFSETQ. The CDR3 loop spans 15 amino acids. CDR3 amino acids: CASSFGTASNYGYTF. CDR3 sequence (DNA): TGCGCCAGCAGCTTTGGGACAGCCTCTAACTATGGCTACACCTTC. Filled out from reference TRBV5-1 and TRBJ1-2, the complete variable domain reads KAGVTQTPRYLIKTRGQQVTLSCSPISGHRSVSWYQQTPGQGLQFLFEYFSETQRNKGNFPGRFSGRQFSNSRSEMNVSTLELGDSALYLCASSFGTASNYGYTFGSGTRLTVV.

Comments on this clonotype: At one end, the junction sequence differs from germline, possibly due to a read error. The rearrangement joins TRBV20-1 to TRBJ1-2, with 11 bases that match TRBD1. CDR1 is DFQATT, CDR2 SNEGSKA, per germline (reference sequence). CDR3 size: 14 residues. CDR3 in amino acids: CSARDRGLEYGYIF. CDR3 nucleotides: TGCAGTGCTAGGGACAGGGGGCTGGAGTATGGCTACATCTTC.

V is TRBV6-5 and J is TRBJ2-7; D possibly corresponds to TRBD1 (6 bases). The germline CDR1 and CDR2 sequences are MNHEY and SVGAGI. This CDR3 comprises 16 residues. The ends were cut back, 4 bases at V and 9 bases at J, with 25 bases in the middle. CDR3 nucleotide sequence: TGTGCCAGCAGTTCAGGGGCACTACTCCCCCATTTCGGGCAGTACTTC. Its translation: CASSSGALLPHFGQYF.

This clonotype was picked up a small number of times. This may be a read error: a much more frequent sequence differs by one nucleotide. This chain uses TRBV6-6 with TRBJ2-1; 7 nucleotides agree with TRBD1. This CDR3 is built from 12 residues. CDR1 and CDR2 (germline): MNHNY, SVGAGI (reference sequence). V trimming: 6 bases; J trimming: 12 bases; junction bases outside the gene matches: 8. The CDR3 DNA sequence: TGTGCCAGCAGCTCTACAGGGGCAGGGCAGTTCTTC. It translates to CASSSTGAGQFF.

The CDR3 sequence is CAWNRVGRNAYEQYF. The CDR3 DNA follows: TGTGCCTGGAACCGTGTCGGACGGAATGCCTACGAGCAGTACTTC. The chain is built from TRBV30 and TRBJ2-7; D not certain. Per the germline V gene, CDR1 is GTSNPN and CDR2 is SVGIG (reference sequence). V lost 4 bases, J lost 2 bases, and 18 bases lay in between. The CDR3 totals 15 residues.

The sample holds a few counts of this clonotype. The CDR3 loop reads CASGTDVNIQYF. In DNA form, the CDR3 reads TGTGCCAGCGGGACAGACGTAAACATTCAGTACTTC. The rearrangement joins TRBV6-6 to TRBJ2-4; 7 positions match TRBD1. Trimming cost V 8 bases and J 6 bases; bases outside gene matches: 4. The length of the CDR3 is 12 residues. Per germline, CDR1 MNHNY and CDR2 SVGAGI (reference sequence).

This clonotype has only a few counts. The chain links TRBV20-1 to TRBJ1-2; 11 bases are a match to TRBD1. V lost 0 bases and J lost 4; bases outside the gene matches: 10. The CDR3 length is 17 residues. The germline gives CDR1 DFQATT, CDR2 SNEGSKA (reference sequence). The CDR3 region is CSARDWGQGGYSYGYTF. As DNA, the CDR3 is TGCAGTGCTAGAGATTGGGGACAGGGGGGTTATAGCTATGGCTACACCTTC.

The chain joins TRBV5-1 to TRBJ1-2; TRBD1 matches 8 bases. V gave up 4 bases and J gave up 4 bases; unmatched junction bases: 9. The CDR3 totals 15 residues. Germline CDR1 is SGHRS and CDR2 is YFSETQ. Here the CDR3 reads CASSPGQGVRYGYTF. For the CDR3, the DNA is TGCGCCAGCAGCCCTGGACAGGGAGTCCGCTATGGCTACACCTTC.